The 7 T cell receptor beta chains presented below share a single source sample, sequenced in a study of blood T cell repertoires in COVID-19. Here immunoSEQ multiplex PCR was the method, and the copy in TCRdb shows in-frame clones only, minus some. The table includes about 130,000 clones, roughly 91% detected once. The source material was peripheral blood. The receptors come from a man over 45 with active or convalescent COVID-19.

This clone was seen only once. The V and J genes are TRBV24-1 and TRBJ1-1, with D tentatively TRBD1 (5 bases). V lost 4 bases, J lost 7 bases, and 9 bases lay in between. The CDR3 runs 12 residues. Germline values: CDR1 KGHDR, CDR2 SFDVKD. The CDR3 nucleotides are TGTGCCACCAGTGAATCAGACAGTGAAGCTTTCTTT. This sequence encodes CATSESDSEAFF.

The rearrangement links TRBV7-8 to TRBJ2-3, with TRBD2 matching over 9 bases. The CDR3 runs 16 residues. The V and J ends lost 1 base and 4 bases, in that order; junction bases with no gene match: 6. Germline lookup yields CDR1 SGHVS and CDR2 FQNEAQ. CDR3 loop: CASSLVAGGPADTQYF. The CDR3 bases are TGTGCCAGCAGCTTAGTGGCGGGAGGGCCAGCAGATACGCAGTATTTT.

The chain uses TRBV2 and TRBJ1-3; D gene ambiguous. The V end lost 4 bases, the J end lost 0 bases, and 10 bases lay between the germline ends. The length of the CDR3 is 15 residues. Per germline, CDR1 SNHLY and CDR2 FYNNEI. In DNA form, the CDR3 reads TGTGCCAGCAGTGCCCCAACAGACTCTGGAAACACCATATATTTT. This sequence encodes CASSAPTDSGNTIYF.

CDR3 region: CAGYREGHETQYF. The CDR3, as DNA: TGTGCCGGCTATCGGGAGGGCCACGAGACCCAGTACTTC. The V call is TRBV2, the J call TRBJ2-5; TRBD2 matches at 8 bases. J was trimmed by 5 bases and V by 11 bases; bases with no gene match: 10. Germline V gene data show CDR1 as SNHLY and CDR2 as FYNNEI. The CDR3 has 13 amino acids. Supplemented by reference TRBV2 and TRBJ2-5, the full variable domain reads EPEVTQTPSHQVTQMGQEVILRCVPISNHLYFYWYRQILGQKVEFLVSFYNNEISEKSEIFDDQFSVERPDGSNFTLKIRSTKLEDSAMYFCAGYREGHETQYFGPGTRLLVL.

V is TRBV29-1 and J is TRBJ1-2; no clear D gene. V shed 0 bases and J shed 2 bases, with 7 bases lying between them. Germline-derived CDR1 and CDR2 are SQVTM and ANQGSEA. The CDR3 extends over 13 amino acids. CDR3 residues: CSVEDGLNYGYTF. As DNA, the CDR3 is TGCAGCGTTGAAGATGGGCTCAACTATGGCTACACCTTC. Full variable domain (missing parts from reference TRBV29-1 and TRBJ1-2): SAVISQKPSRDICQRGTSLTIQCQVDSQVTMMFWYRQQPGQSLTLIATANQGSEATYESGFVIDKFPISRPNLTFSTLTVSNMSPEDSSIYLCSVEDGLNYGYTFGSGTRLTVV.

The CDR3, as DNA: TGTGCCAGTACGGTTTCAGGGGCAGATACGCAGTATTTT. Amino acid sequence: CASTVSGADTQYF. The chain links TRBV19 to TRBJ2-3; D might be TRBD1 (6 bases). Trimming cost V 7 bases and J 4 bases, with 12 bases left between them. The V gene's germline CDR1 is LNHDA and CDR2 SQIVND (reference sequence). This CDR3 comprises 13 residues. Full variable domain (outside the CDR3, taken from reference TRBV19 and TRBJ2-3): DGGITQSPKYLFRKEGQNVTLSCEQNLNHDAMYWYRQDPGQGLRLIYYSQIVNDFQKGDIAEGYSVSREKKESFPLTVTSAQKNPTAFYLCASTVSGADTQYFGPGTRLTVL.

The CDR3 coding sequence is TGTGCCAGTACCAGACAGGCCGGCTCCTACGAGCAGTACTTC. Amino acid sequence: CASTRQAGSYEQYF. This chain connects TRBV27 to TRBJ2-7, with D perhaps matching TRBD1 (6 bases). The germline V and J ends were trimmed by 9 bases and 0 bases, with 15 bases remaining between them. There are 14 residues in the CDR3. Looked up from germline, CDR1 is MNHEY and CDR2 is SMNVEV (reference sequence).